Listed here is a single TCR beta chain. The target antigen is unknown. This sample is drawn from a study of graft-versus-host responses after intestinal transplantation. Here immunoSEQ multiplex PCR was the method, and the copy in TCRdb shows in-frame clones only, minus some. The repertoire has tens of thousands of clones, 91% of them found once; the top ten carry 0.5%. CDR3 size: 14 residues. CDR1 is SGHTA, CDR2 FQGNSA, per germline. The ends lost 5 bases at V and 6 bases at J; junction bases unmatched: 8. The chain links TRBV7-2 to TRBJ1-1, with 8 bases lining up with TRBD1. Sequencing used unstimulated CD8+ T cells sorted from spleen or lymph node cells, obtained before intestinal transplant. This TCR was sampled from a human donor who received an intestinal transplant. CDR3 coding DNA: TGTGCCAGCAGCCCCCCGGACAGGGTGGCTGAAGCTTTCTTT. Translation: CASSPPDRVAEAFF.